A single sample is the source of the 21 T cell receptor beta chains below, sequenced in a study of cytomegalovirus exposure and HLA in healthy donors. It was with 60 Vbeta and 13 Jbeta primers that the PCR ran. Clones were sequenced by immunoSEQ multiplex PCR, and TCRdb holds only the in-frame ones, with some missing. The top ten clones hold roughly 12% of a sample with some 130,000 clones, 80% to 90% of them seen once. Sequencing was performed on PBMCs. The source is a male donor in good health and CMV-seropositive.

CDR3 sequence (DNA): TGCGCCAGCAGCCGGAACAGGGATATCGGGGAGCTGTTTTTT. It yields the protein CASSRNRDIGELFF. The rearrangement uses TRBV4-3 and TRBJ2-2; weak D call: TRBD1 (6 bases). Germline V gives CDR1 LGHNA, CDR2 YSLEER. Trimming took 4 bases from V and 7 from J, leaving 13 bases between them. This CDR3 comprises 14 residues.

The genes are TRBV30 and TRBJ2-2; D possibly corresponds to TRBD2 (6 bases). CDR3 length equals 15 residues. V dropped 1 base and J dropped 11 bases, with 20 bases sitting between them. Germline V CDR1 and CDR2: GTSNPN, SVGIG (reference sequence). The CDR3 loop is CAWSAVAAHFLELFF. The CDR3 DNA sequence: TGTGCCTGGAGTGCGGTAGCGGCCCATTTTTTAGAGCTGTTTTTT.

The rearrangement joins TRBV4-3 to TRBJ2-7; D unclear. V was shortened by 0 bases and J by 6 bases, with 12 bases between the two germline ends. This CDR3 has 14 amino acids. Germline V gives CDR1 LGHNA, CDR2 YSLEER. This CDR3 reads CASSQDGAYGEQYF. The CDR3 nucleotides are TGCGCCAGCAGCCAAGATGGTGCGTACGGCGAGCAGTACTTC.

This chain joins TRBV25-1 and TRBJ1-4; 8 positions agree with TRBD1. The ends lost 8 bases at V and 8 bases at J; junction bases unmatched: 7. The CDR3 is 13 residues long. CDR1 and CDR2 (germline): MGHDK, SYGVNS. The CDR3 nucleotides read TGTGCCAGCTCGGACAGGGTAGGCGAAAAACTGTTTTTT. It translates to CASSDRVGEKLFF.

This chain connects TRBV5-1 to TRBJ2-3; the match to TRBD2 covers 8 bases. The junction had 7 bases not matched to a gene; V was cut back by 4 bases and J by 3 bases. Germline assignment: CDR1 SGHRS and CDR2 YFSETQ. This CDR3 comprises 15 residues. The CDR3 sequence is CASSRGVAGTDTQYF. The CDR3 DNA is TGCGCCAGCAGCAGAGGGGTAGCGGGGACAGATACGCAGTATTTT.

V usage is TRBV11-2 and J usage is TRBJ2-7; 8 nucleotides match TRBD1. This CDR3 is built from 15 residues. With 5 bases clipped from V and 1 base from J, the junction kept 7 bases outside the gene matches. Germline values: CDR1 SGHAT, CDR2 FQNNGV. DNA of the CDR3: TGTGCCAGCAGCCTCGGACAGGGAAAGTCCTACGAGCAGTACTTC. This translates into CASSLGQGKSYEQYF.

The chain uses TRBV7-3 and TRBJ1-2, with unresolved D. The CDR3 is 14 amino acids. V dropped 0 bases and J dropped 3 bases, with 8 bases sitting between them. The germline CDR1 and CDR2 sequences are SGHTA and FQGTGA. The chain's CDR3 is CASSLTTFDYGYTF. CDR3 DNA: TGTGCCAGCAGCTTAACGACTTTCGACTATGGCTACACCTTC.

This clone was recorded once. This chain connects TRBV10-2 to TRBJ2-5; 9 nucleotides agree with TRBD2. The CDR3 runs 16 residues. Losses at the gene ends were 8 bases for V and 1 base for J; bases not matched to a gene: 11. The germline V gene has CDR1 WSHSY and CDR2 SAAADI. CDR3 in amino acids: CASGQAGAGGQETQYF. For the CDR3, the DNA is TGCGCCAGCGGTCAGGCGGGAGCGGGAGGCCAAGAGACCCAGTACTTC.

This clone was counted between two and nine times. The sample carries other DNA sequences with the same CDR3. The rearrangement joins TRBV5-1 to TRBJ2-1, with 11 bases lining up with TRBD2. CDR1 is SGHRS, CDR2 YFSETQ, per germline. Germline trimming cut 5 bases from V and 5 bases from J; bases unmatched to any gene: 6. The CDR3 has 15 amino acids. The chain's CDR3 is CASSLAGGPDNEQFF. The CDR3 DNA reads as TGCGCCAGCAGTTTAGCGGGAGGGCCAGACAATGAGCAGTTCTTC.

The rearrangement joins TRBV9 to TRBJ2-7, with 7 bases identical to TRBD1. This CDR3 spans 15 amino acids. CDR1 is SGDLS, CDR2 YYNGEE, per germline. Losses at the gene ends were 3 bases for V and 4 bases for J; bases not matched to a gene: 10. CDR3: CASSATGTAAYEQYF. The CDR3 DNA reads TGTGCCAGCAGCGCTACCGGGACAGCAGCTTACGAGCAGTACTTC.

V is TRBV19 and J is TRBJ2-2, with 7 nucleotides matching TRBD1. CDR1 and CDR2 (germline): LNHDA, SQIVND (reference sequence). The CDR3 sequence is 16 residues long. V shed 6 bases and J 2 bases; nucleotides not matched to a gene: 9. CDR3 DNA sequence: TGTGCCAGTAGGGTTAGGACAGGTGCAAACACCGGGGAGCTGTTTTTT. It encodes CASRVRTGANTGELFF.

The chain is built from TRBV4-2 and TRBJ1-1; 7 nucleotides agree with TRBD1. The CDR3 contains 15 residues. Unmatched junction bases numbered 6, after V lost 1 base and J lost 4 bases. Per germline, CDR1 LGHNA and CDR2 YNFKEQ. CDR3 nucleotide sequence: TGTGCCAGCAGCCAAGGATTCACAGGGGCCACTGAAGCTTTCTTT. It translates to CASSQGFTGATEAFF.

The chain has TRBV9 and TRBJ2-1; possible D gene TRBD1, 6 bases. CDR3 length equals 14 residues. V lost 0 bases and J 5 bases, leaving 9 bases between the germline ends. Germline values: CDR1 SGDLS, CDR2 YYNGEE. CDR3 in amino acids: CASSVGGTHNEQFF. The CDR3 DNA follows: TGTGCCAGCAGCGTAGGTGGGACACACAATGAGCAGTTCTTC.

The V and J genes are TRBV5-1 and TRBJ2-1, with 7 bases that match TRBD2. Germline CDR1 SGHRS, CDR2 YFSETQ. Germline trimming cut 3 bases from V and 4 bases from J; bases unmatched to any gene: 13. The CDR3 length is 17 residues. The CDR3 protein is CASSWTGGRDYYNEQFF. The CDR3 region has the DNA TGCGCCAGCAGCTGGACGGGAGGCAGGGATTATTACAATGAGCAGTTCTTC. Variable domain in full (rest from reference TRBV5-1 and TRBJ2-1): KAGVTQTPRYLIKTRGQQVTLSCSPISGHRSVSWYQQTPGQGLQFLFEYFSETQRNKGNFPGRFSGRQFSNSRSEMNVSTLELGDSALYLCASSWTGGRDYYNEQFFGPGTRLTVL.

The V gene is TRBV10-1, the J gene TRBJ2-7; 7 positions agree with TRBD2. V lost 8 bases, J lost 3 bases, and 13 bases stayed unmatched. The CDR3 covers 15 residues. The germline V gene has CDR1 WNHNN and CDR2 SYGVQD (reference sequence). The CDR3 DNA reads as TGCGCCAGCGGGAAGCGGGACCATCAGTACTACGAGCAGTACTTC. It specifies CASGKRDHQYYEQYF.

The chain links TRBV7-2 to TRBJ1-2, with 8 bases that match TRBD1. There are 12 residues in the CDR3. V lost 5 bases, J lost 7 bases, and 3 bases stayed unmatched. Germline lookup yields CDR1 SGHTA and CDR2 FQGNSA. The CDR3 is CASSRQGLGYTF. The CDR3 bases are TGTGCCAGCAGCCGACAGGGGCTTGGCTACACCTTC. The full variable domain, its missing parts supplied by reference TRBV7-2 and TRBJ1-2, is GAGVSQSPSNKVTEKGKDVELRCDPISGHTALYWYRQSLGQGLEFLIYFQGNSAPDKSGLPSDRFSAERTGGSVSTLTIQRTQQEDSAVYLCASSRQGLGYTFGSGTRLTVV.

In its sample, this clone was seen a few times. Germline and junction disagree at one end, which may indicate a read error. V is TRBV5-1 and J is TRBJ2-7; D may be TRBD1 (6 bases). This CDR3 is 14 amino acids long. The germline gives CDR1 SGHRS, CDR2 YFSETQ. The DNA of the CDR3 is TGCGCCAGCAGCTTCCAAACCACTGACAGGCTACTGAGCTTC. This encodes CASSFQTTDRLLSF.

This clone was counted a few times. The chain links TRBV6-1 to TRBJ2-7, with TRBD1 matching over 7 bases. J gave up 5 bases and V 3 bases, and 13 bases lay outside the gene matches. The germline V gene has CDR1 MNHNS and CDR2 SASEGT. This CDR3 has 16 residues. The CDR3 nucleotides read TGTGCCAGCAGTGATCTCGGACAGGCCGGGGCCCACGAGCAGTACTTC. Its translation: CASSDLGQAGAHEQYF.

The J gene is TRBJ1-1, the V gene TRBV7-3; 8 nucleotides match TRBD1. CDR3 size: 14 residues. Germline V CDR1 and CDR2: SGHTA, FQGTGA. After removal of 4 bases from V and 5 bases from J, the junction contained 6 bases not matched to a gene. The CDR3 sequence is CASSSQGAGTEAFF. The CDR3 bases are TGTGCCAGCAGCTCGCAGGGGGCTGGGACTGAAGCTTTCTTT.

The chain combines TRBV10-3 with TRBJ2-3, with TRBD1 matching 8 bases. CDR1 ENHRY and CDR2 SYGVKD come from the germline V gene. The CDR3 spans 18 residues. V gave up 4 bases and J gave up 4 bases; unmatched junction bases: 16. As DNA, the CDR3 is TGTGCCATCAGTGGAAGGGACAGGCTGGGAGAGAGGGCAGATACGCAGTATTTT. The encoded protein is CAISGRDRLGERADTQYF.

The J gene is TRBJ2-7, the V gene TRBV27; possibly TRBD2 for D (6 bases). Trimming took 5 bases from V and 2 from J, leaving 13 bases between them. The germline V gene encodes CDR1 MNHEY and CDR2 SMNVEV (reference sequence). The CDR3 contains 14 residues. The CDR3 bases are TGTGCCAGCAGTCCACTAGCCCAGACCTACGAGCAGTACTTC. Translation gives CASSPLAQTYEQYF.